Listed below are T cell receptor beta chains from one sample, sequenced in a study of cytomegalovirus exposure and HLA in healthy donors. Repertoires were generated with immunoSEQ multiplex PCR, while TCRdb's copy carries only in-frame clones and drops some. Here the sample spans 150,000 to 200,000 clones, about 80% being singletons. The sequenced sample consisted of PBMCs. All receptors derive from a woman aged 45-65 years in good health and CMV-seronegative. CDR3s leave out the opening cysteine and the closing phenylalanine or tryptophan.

CDR3 protein: ASNGGLYEQF; V gene: TRBV13
CDR3 protein: ASSYRATGNNSPLH; V gene: TRBV6-5
CDR3 protein: ASSIGQRYEQY; V gene: TRBV19
CDR3 protein: ASSIQGSSYNEQF; V gene: TRBV19
CDR3 protein: ASSFGKETQY; V gene: TRBV28
CDR3 protein: ASSHTGTPVPNEQF; V gene: TRBV23-1
CDR3 protein: ASSWGTGGYEQY; V gene: TRBV5-1
CDR3 protein: ASTPRLISAEAF; V gene: TRBV6-5
CDR3 protein: ASSLGDRPNEKLF; V gene: TRBV11-2
CDR3 protein: ASSFAGTSALSSYNEQF; V gene: TRBV7-6
CDR3 protein: ASSHQKNRVGWNEQF; V gene: TRBV4-1
CDR3 protein: ASSQGRLAGGKETQY; V gene: TRBV14
CDR3 protein: ASTDRDSKNIQY; V gene: TRBV6-6
CDR3 protein: ASSFGTSTTDTQY; V gene: TRBV7-9
CDR3 protein: ATSPSGDSHEQY; V gene: TRBV15
CDR3 protein: ASSLFTVRTYEQY; V gene: TRBV7-8
CDR3 protein: ASSLGTSTYEQY; V gene: TRBV5-6
CDR3 protein: ASSLWDSPNSPLH; V gene: TRBV2
CDR3 protein: ASSPSFSLSYEQY; V gene: TRBV18
CDR3 protein: ASSLAGARRDTEAF; V gene: TRBV7-9
CDR3 protein: ASSEARQGGWGYGYT; V gene: TRBV6-1
CDR3 protein: ASSQGSSYNEQF; V gene: TRBV16
CDR3 protein: ASRITGGDKAF; V gene: TRBV6-5
CDR3 protein: ASRSGVYEQY; V gene: TRBV4-3
CDR3 protein: AIDRGGNEQY; V gene: TRBV10-3
CDR3 protein: ASSLDYRTGSEKLF; V gene: TRBV5-1
CDR3 protein: ASTAGTGGPDTQY; V gene: TRBV6-4
CDR3 protein: ASSTGSNTEAF; V gene: TRBV18
CDR3 protein: ASSRTSANTGELF; V gene: TRBV6-5
CDR3 protein: ASSLGRLASEGRGF; V gene: TRBV28
CDR3 protein: ASSQEVRGGFRNEQF; V gene: TRBV4-2
CDR3 protein: ASARTGSYEQY; V gene: TRBV5-1
CDR3 protein: ASSPLGLAARDTQY; V gene: TRBV4-1
CDR3 protein: ASSLARAGPNEQF; V gene: TRBV7-6
CDR3 protein: ASRIGTANTGELF; V gene: TRBV7-2
CDR3 protein: ASSRQGASTDTQY; V gene: TRBV11-1
CDR3 protein: ASSRLDGQPQH; V gene: TRBV11-1
CDR3 protein: SVAVTSGRADEQF; V gene: TRBV29-1
CDR3 protein: ASSLESSYEQY; V gene: TRBV5-1
CDR3 protein: ASSVVGGRETEAF; V gene: TRBV9
CDR3 protein: ASSRSLGGGPSVEGY; V gene: TRBV27
CDR3 protein: ASSPGPNTEAF; V gene: TRBV7-7
CDR3 protein: ASSPDRVEQY; V gene: TRBV19
CDR3 protein: ASSATGAGGYT; V gene: TRBV9
CDR3 protein: ASSGGTGSTDTQY; V gene: TRBV7-8
CDR3 protein: ASSSGTGSEQY; V gene: TRBV7-6
CDR3 protein: ASSYRPTSEQY; V gene: TRBV28
CDR3 protein: ASSAPGGVSYNEQF; V gene: TRBV18